This TCR beta chain appears in the sequencing data of a study of T cells after yellow fever vaccination. Study conclusions and caveats: Overlap between CD4 and CD8 compartments was detected for a small share of clonotypes. Contaminants from the bulk population, in the form of abundant clonotypes, could be found in FACS-sorted repertoires.

V was trimmed by 5 bases and J by 5 bases, leaving 7 bases between them. The CDR3 loop spans 12 amino acids. Germline values: CDR1 LNHDA, CDR2 SQIVND (reference sequence). Template-switching 5'RACE yielded the TCR cDNA; a universal primer site and UMIs were added in the process. TCRdb itself ran the 5' RACE reads through MiXCR, one entry per CDR3 protein. The sample lists under 100,000 distinct CDR3 sequences, about 6% occurring once. This clonotype occurred a few times. The antigen is unknown. Sequencing used CD8+ T cells sorted from PBMCs, obtained 10 days after the yellow fever booster vaccination. The receptor comes from a man younger than 35 who received the YFV17D yellow fever vaccine. The chain links TRBV19 to TRBJ2-1; TRBD2 is a possible D gene (5 bases). The CDR3 loop is CASSSSHNEQFF. The CDR3 nucleotides are TGTGCCAGTAGTTCTAGCCACAATGAGCAGTTCTTC.